This T cell receptor (beta chain) emerged from a study of T cells in Graves' hyperthyroidism and ophthalmopathy. Deletions cut 6 bases from V and 3 bases from J, with 18 bases between. The CDR3 extends over 15 amino acids. Per the germline V gene, CDR1 is SGHAT and CDR2 is FQNNGV. Enrolled ophthalmopathy patients presented with a Clinical Activity Score of at least 3, a NOSPECS grade of at least 4, and disease duration under 3 months. Amplified regions were TCR beta CDR3 sequences from RNA transcripts. An initial round of RT-PCR targeting the TCR CDR3 relied on the HTBI primer set. TCRdb recomputed calls from the multiplex PCR reads with MiXCR, one row per CDR3 protein. This table has a few hundred thousand distinct CDR3 sequences, about 16% appearing once. At least ten counts were recorded for this clonotype.

The genes are TRBV11-2 and TRBJ2-7; possible D gene TRBD1, 5 bases. Input material: blood. This TCR derives from a woman aged 30 to 39 with Graves' ophthalmopathy. The DNA for the CDR3 is TGTGCCAGCAGTTTCAAACAGGAGCCCAACTACGAGCAGTACTTC. Translating gives CASSFKQEPNYEQYF.